This is a list of T cell receptor beta chains from one sample in a study of identical twins. TCRdb reprocessed the 5' RACE reads via MiXCR and lists one record per CDR3 protein. The sample consists of roughly 240,000 distinct CDR3 sequences, approximately 7.3% of them appearing once. This same sample was also taken into another study, of yellow fever vaccine responses in identical twins.

Material for sequencing was CD8+ T cells sorted from blood. The receptor set was obtained from a young woman in good health. The CDR3 runs from the conserved cysteine through the conserved F or W. The D gene is left open where the match is weak. Clone size is shown for a subset of rows, as once, few, many or a class of expanded clone.

TRBV12-3/TRBV12-4	TRBJ2-7	NA	NA	CASSLVLKTYEQYF	TGTGCCAGCAGTTTAGTGCTGAAAACCTACGAGCAGTACTTC
TRBV20-1	TRBJ2-7	TRBD2	few	CSARDLAGPHYEQYF	TGCAGTGCTAGAGATTTAGCGGGGCCCCACTACGAGCAGTACTTC
TRBV20-1	TRBJ2-3	TRBD2	many	CSAREARGGLADTQYF	TGCAGTGCTAGGGAGGCTCGGGGGGGACTTGCAGATACGCAGTATTTT
TRBV7-9	TRBJ2-5	TRBD1	many	CASSLTWTGEETQYF	TGTGCCAGCAGCCTGACTTGGACAGGGGAAGAGACCCAGTACTTC
TRBV3-1	TRBJ2-6	NA	NA	CASSQESYASSGANVLTF	TGTGCCAGCAGCCAAGAAAGTTACGCAAGCTCTGGGGCCAACGTCCTGACTTTC
TRBV7-9	TRBJ2-1	NA	NA	CASTSSYEQFF	TGTGCCAGCACCAGCAGCTATGAGCAGTTCTTC
TRBV27	TRBJ1-2	TRBD1	few	CASARGQGYGYTF	TGTGCCAGCGCACGAGGACAGGGCTATGGCTACACCTTC
TRBV28	TRBJ2-1	NA	few	CATKYGNEQFF	TGTGCCACCAAGTACGGGAATGAGCAGTTCTTC
TRBV19	TRBJ1-5	TRBD1	NA	CASSMPDRVHQPQHF	TGTGCCAGTAGTATGCCAGACAGGGTCCATCAGCCCCAGCATTTT
TRBV2	TRBJ2-1	TRBD2	NA	CASSEGAGISSYNEQFF	TGTGCCAGCAGTGAAGGAGCGGGGATAAGCTCCTACAATGAGCAGTTCTTC
TRBV2	TRBJ1-1	NA	NA	CASAYGQGMYTEAFF	TGTGCCAGCGCCTATGGTCAGGGTATGTACACTGAAGCTTTCTTT
TRBV6-1	TRBJ2-1	TRBD1	few	CASRLGQGKHNEQFF	TGTGCCAGCAGACTTGGACAGGGAAAGCACAATGAGCAGTTCTTC
TRBV12-3/TRBV12-4	TRBJ2-1	TRBD2	many	CASSSGLAGVSAEQFF	TGTGCCAGCAGTTCCGGACTAGCGGGAGTTTCCGCTGAGCAGTTCTTC
TRBV15	TRBJ1-6	NA	many	CATSRDVSGHNSPLHF	TGTGCCACCAGCAGAGATGTATCAGGGCATAATTCACCCCTCCACTTT
TRBV4-1	TRBJ2-1	TRBD2	few	CASSPRLAGPLGNEQFF	TGCGCCAGCAGCCCCCGGCTAGCGGGACCCTTAGGCAATGAGCAGTTCTTC
TRBV28	TRBJ1-1	NA	few	CASSPSPSMNTEAFF	TGTGCCAGCAGTCCGTCTCCCTCAATGAACACTGAAGCTTTCTTT
TRBV3-1	TRBJ2-7	TRBD1	few	CASSQSSPGQDFYEQYF	TGTGCCAGCAGCCAAAGTTCGCCGGGACAGGATTTCTACGAGCAGTACTTC
TRBV7-9	TRBJ2-2	NA	NA	CASSSGASGAGELFF	TGTGCCAGCAGCTCCGGGGCCTCTGGCGCCGGGGAGCTGTTTTTT
TRBV27	TRBJ2-4	TRBD1	many	CASSPGTGDVDIQYF	TGTGCCAGCAGCCCCGGGACAGGGGACGTGGACATTCAGTACTTC
TRBV2	TRBJ2-1	NA	few	CASSDVSSYNEQFF	TGTGCCAGCAGTGACGTGAGCTCCTACAATGAGCAGTTCTTC
TRBV4-1	TRBJ2-1	TRBD2	many	CASSLVLAGGRFGNEQFF	TGCGCCAGCAGCCTCGTCCTAGCGGGGGGCCGGTTTGGCAATGAGCAGTTCTTC
TRBV2	TRBJ2-7	TRBD2	few	CASSVLAGGLYEQYF	TGTGCCAGCAGTGTACTAGCGGGAGGGCTCTACGAGCAGTACTTC
TRBV7-9	TRBJ2-5	TRBD1	few	CASSLSPGQGMRETQYF	TGTGCCAGCAGCTTAAGTCCGGGACAGGGGATGCGAGAGACCCAGTACTTC
TRBV27	TRBJ2-5	TRBD2	many	CASSPYRTSGQETQYF	TGTGCCAGCAGTCCCTACAGGACTAGCGGGCAAGAGACCCAGTACTTC
TRBV6-5	TRBJ1-1	TRBD1	few	CASSYGTGRTEAFF	TGTGCCAGCAGTTACGGGACAGGGAGGACTGAAGCTTTCTTT
TRBV5-1	TRBJ2-3	NA	many	CASSFYGTASADTQYF	TGCGCCAGCAGCTTTTACGGGACGGCTAGCGCAGATACGCAGTATTTT
TRBV7-9	TRBJ1-1	NA	many	CASSLELREAEAFF	TGTGCCAGCAGCTTAGAACTCAGGGAAGCTGAAGCTTTCTTT
TRBV6-1	TRBJ1-1	NA	many	CASSPLGGNTEAFF	TGTGCCAGCAGCCCATTGGGGGGGAACACTGAAGCTTTCTTT
TRBV24-1	TRBJ2-3	TRBD2	many	CATSDFASGASTDTQYF	TGTGCCACCAGTGATTTTGCCAGCGGGGCAAGCACAGATACGCAGTATTTT
TRBV7-6	TRBJ1-1	NA	many	CASSPWTEGNTEAFF	TGTGCCAGCAGCCCTTGGACAGAAGGGAACACTGAAGCTTTCTTT
TRBV12-3/TRBV12-4	TRBJ1-4	NA	many	CASSKTEKLFF	TGTGCCAGCAGTAAGACAGAAAAACTGTTTTTT
TRBV20-1	TRBJ2-4	TRBD1	many	CSARDKGKDRGLAKNIQYF	TGCAGTGCTAGAGATAAGGGGAAAGACAGGGGGCTAGCCAAAAACATTCAGTACTTC
TRBV12-3/TRBV12-4	TRBJ1-2	NA	few	CASSDSFEGPYGYTF	TGTGCCAGCAGCGATTCCTTTGAGGGCCCCTATGGCTACACCTTC
TRBV12-3/TRBV12-4	TRBJ2-3	TRBD2	few	CASSPGGKRTDTQYF	TGTGCCAGCAGCCCCGGGGGGAAACGCACAGATACGCAGTATTTT
TRBV7-2	TRBJ2-7	NA	many	CASSLGSIAAYEQYF	TGTGCCAGCAGCCTAGGCTCGATAGCGGCGTACGAGCAGTACTTC
TRBV27	TRBJ2-1	NA	many	CASSLSSYNEQFF	TGTGCCAGCAGCTTAAGCTCCTACAATGAGCAGTTCTTC
TRBV12-3/TRBV12-4	TRBJ1-2	TRBD1	many	CASHGQGVNYGYTF	TGTGCCAGCCACGGACAGGGAGTGAACTATGGCTACACCTTC
TRBV5-1	TRBJ2-7	TRBD1	NA	CASSPGTSIGGDEQYF	TGCGCCAGCAGCCCCGGCACCTCGATAGGGGGCGACGAGCAGTACTTC
TRBV15	TRBJ2-2	NA	many	CATSRDRGNTGELFF	TGTGCCACCAGCAGAGATCGCGGGAACACCGGGGAGCTGTTTTTT
TRBV5-5	TRBJ2-2	NA	many	CASSLAYFRSNTGELFF	TGTGCCAGCAGCTTGGCCTATTTCAGGTCGAACACCGGGGAGCTGTTTTTT
TRBV7-6	TRBJ2-7	NA	few	CASSLGLTPSEQYF	TGTGCCAGCAGCTTAGGACTCACGCCCTCGGAGCAGTACTTC
TRBV13	TRBJ2-1	TRBD2	many	CASRRPGREGDNEQFF	TGTGCCAGCCGAAGACCTGGGCGGGAGGGCGACAATGAGCAGTTCTTC
TRBV4-2	TRBJ2-7	NA	few	CASSQEPGVPSYEQYF	TGTGCCAGCAGCCAAGAGCCGGGAGTCCCCTCCTACGAGCAGTACTTC
TRBV24-1	TRBJ2-1	TRBD1	few	CATSDYGQGEIEQFF	TGTGCCACCAGTGACTACGGACAGGGGGAGATTGAGCAGTTCTTC
TRBV7-6	TRBJ1-2	NA	few	CASSLAWKITWDYGYTF	TGTGCCAGCAGCTTAGCGTGGAAGATAACATGGGACTATGGCTACACCTTC
TRBV7-8	TRBJ2-1	NA	few	CASSSAGHSAYNEQFF	TGTGCCAGCAGCTCGGCGGGACACTCCGCCTACAATGAGCAGTTCTTC
TRBV4-1	TRBJ1-4	TRBD1	few	CASSPRDRVLPNEKLFF	TGCGCCAGCAGCCCCCGGGACAGGGTCTTACCTAATGAAAAACTGTTTTTT
TRBV4-1	TRBJ2-1	NA	NA	CASSQVVAQNEQFF	TGCGCCAGCAGCCAAGTCGTGGCCCAAAATGAGCAGTTCTTC
TRBV12-5	TRBJ1-2	NA	few	CASGQGQTYGYTF	TGTGCTAGTGGCCAAGGACAGACCTATGGCTACACCTTC
TRBV7-9	TRBJ2-7	TRBD2	many	CASSPGTSSFATYEQYF	TGTGCCAGCAGCCCCGGGACTAGCAGTTTTGCCACCTACGAGCAGTACTTC
TRBV7-9	TRBJ1-5	NA	few	CASSLKRDQPQHF	TGTGCCAGCAGCTTAAAGAGGGATCAGCCCCAGCATTTT